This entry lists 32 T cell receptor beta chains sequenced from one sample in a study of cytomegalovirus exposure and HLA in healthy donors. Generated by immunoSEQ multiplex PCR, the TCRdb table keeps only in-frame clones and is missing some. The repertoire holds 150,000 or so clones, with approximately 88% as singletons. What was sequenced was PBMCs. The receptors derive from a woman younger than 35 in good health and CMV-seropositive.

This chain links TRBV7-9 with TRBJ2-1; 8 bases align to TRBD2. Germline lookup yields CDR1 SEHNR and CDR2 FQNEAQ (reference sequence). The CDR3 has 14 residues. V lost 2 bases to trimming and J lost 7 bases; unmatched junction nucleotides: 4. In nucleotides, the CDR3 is TGTGCCAGCAGCTTAAGCGGGAGTGCAAATGAGCAGTTCTTC. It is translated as CASSLSGSANEQFF.

CDR3 amino acids: CASSYSSGGTYGYTF. The CDR3 DNA is TGTGCCAGCAGTTACTCCTCAGGGGGGACCTATGGCTACACCTTC. This sequence joins TRBV6-5 and TRBJ1-2; 7 nucleotides line up with TRBD1. Germline V CDR1 and CDR2: MNHEY, SVGAGI. This CDR3 comprises 15 residues. With 0 bases clipped from V and 4 bases from J, the junction kept 5 bases outside the gene matches.

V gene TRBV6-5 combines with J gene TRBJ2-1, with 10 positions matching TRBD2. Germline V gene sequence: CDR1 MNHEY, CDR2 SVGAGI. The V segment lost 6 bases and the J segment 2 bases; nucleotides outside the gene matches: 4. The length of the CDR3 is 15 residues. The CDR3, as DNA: TGTGCCAGCAGATCACTAGCGGGAACCTACAATGAGCAGTTCTTC. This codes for CASRSLAGTYNEQFF.

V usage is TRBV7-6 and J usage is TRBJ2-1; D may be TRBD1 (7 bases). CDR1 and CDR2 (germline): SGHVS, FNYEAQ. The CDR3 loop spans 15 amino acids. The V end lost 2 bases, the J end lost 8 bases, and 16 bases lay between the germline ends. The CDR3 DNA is TGTGCCAGCAGCTTATGGGACTTAGGGGGCGATGAGCAGTTCTTC. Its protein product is CASSLWDLGGDEQFF.

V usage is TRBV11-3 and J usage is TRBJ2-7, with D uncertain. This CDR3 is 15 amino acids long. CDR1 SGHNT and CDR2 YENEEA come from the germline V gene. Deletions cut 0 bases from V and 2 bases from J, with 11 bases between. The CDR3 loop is CASSLDTLETYEQYF. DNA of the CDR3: TGTGCCAGCAGCTTAGATACGCTAGAGACCTACGAGCAGTACTTC.

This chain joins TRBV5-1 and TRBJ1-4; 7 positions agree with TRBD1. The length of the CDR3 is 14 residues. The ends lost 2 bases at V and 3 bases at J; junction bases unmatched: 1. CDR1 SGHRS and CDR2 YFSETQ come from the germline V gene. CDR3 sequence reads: CASSLGTANEKLFF. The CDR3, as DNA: TGCGCCAGCAGCTTAGGGACAGCTAATGAAAAACTGTTTTTT.

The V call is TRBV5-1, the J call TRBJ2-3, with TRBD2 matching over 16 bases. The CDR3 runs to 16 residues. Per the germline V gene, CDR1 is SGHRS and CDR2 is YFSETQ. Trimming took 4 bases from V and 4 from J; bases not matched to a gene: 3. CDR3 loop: CASSPGLAGGSDTQYF. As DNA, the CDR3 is TGCGCCAGCAGCCCGGGACTAGCGGGAGGGTCAGATACGCAGTATTTT.

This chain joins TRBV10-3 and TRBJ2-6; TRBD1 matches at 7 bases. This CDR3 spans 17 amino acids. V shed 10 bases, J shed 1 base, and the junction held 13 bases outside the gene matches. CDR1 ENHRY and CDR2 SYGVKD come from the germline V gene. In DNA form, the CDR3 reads TGTGCCACCCGAGGGGTAGAACAGGGGTCTGGGGCCAACGTCCTGACTTTC. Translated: CATRGVEQGSGANVLTF.

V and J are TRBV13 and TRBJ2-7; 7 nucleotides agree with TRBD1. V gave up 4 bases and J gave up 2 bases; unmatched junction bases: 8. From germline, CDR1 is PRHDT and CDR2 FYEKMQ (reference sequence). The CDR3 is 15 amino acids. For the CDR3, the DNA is TGTGCCAGCAGCTACCGGGACAGTTACACCTACGAGCAGTACTTC. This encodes CASSYRDSYTYEQYF.

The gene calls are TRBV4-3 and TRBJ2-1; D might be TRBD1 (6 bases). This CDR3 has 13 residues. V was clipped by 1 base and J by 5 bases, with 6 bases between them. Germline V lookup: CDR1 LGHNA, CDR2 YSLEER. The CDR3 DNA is TGCGCCAGCAGCCAAGGACAGGACAATGAGCAGTTCTTC. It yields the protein CASSQGQDNEQFF.

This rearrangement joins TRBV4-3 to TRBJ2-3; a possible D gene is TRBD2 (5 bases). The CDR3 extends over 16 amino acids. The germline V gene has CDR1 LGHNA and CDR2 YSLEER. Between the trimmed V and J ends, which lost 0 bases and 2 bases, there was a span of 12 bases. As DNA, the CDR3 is TGCGCCAGCAGCCAAGAGTGGAGCGGATACACAGATACGCAGTATTTT. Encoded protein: CASSQEWSGYTDTQYF.

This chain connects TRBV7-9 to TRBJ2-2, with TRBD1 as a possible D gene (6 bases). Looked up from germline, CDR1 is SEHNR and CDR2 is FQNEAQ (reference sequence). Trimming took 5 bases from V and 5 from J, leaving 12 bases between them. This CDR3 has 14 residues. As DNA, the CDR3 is TGTGCCAGCAGCCCCCTGGGGGCGACCGGGGAGCTGTTTTTT. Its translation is CASSPLGATGELFF.

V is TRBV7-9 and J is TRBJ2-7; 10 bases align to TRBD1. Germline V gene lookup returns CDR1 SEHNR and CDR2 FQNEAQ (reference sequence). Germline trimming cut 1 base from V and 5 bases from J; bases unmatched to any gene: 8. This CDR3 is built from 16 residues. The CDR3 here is CASSLGFGTGEDEQYF. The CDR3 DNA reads TGTGCCAGCAGCTTAGGATTTGGGACAGGGGAGGACGAGCAGTACTTC.

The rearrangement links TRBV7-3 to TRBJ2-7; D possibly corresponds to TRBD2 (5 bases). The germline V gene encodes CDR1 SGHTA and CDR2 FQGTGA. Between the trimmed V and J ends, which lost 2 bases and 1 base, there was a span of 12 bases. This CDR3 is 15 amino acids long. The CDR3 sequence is CASSLDGEASYEQYF. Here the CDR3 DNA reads TGTGCCAGCAGCTTAGACGGGGAAGCTTCCTACGAGCAGTACTTC. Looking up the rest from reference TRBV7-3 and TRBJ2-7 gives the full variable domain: GAGVSQTPSNKVTEKGKYVELRCDPISGHTALYWYRQSLGQGPEFLIYFQGTGAADDSGLPNDRFFAVRPEGSVSTLKIQRTERGDSAVYLCASSLDGEASYEQYFGPGTRLTVT.

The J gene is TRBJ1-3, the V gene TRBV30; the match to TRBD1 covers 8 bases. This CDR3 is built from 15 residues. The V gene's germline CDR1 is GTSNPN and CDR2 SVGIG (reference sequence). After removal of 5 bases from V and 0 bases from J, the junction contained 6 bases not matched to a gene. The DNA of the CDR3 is TGTGCCTGGCGGGACAGGCGGAACTCTGGAAACACCATATATTTT. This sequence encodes CAWRDRRNSGNTIYF.

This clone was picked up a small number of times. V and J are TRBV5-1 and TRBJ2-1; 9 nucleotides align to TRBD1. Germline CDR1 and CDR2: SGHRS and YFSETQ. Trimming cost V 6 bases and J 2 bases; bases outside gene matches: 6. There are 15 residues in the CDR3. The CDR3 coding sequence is TGCGCCAGCATACCGGGACAGGGAACCTACAATGAGCAGTTCTTC. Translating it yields CASIPGQGTYNEQFF.

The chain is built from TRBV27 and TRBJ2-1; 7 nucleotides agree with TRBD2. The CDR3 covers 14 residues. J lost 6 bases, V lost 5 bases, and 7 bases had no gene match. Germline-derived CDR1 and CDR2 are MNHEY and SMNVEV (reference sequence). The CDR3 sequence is CASSRTGTTNEQFF. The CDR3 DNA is TGTGCCAGCAGTCGAACCGGGACTACCAATGAGCAGTTCTTC.

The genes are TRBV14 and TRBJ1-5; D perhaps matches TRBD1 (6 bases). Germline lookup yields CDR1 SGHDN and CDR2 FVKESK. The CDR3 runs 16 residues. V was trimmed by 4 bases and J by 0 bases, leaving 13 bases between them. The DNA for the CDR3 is TGTGCCAGCAGCCCGCCTGACAGGAATAGCAATCAGCCCCAGCATTTT. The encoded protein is CASSPPDRNSNQPQHF.

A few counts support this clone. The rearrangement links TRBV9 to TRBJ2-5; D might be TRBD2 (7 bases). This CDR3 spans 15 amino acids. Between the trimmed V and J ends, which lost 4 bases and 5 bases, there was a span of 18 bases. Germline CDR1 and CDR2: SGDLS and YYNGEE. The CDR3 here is CASSTNTGGVETQYF. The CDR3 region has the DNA TGTGCCAGCAGCACGAACACGGGGGGCGTGGAGACCCAGTACTTC.

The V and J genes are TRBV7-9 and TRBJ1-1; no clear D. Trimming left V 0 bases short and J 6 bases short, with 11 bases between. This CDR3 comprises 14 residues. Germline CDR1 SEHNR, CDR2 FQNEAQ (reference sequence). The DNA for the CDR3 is TGTGCCAGCAGCTTAGCGAAGAATAGCGCTGAAGCTTTCTTT. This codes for CASSLAKNSAEAFF.

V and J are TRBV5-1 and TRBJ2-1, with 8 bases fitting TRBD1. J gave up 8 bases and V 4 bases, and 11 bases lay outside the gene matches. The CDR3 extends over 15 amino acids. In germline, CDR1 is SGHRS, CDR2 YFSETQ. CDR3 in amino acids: CASSRETGGWDEQFF. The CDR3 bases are TGCGCCAGCAGCAGGGAAACAGGGGGTTGGGATGAGCAGTTCTTC.

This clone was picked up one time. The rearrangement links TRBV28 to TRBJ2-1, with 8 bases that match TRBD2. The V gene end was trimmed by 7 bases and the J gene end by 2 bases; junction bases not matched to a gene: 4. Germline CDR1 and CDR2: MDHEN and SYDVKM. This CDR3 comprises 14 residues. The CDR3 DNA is TGTGCCAGCACCCGAGCGGGAGCCTACAATGAGCAGTTCTTC. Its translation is CASTRAGAYNEQFF.

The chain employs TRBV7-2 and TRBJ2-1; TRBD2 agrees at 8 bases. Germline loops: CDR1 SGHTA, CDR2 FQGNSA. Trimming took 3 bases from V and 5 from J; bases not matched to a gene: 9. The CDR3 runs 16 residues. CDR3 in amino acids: CASSFVWTSMNNEQFF. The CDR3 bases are TGTGCCAGCAGCTTTGTCTGGACTAGCATGAACAATGAGCAGTTCTTC.

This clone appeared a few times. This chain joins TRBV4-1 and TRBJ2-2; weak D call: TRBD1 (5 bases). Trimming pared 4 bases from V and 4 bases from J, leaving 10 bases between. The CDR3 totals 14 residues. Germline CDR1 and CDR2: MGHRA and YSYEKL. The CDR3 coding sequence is TGCGCCAGCAGCCGCCAGGGTTTCACCGGGGAGCTGTTTTTT. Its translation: CASSRQGFTGELFF.

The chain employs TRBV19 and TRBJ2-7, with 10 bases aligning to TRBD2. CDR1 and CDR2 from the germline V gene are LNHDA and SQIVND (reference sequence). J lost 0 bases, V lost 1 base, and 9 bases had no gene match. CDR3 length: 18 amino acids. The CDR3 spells CASSIVVSGRTSSYEQYF. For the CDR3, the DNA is TGTGCCAGTAGTATAGTGGTTAGCGGGAGGACCAGCTCCTACGAGCAGTACTTC.

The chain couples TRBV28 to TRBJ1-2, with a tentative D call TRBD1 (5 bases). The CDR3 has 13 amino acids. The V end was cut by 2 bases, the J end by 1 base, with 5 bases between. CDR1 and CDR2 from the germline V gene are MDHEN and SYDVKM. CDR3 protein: CASSLQGNYGYTF. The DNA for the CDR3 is TGTGCCAGCAGTTTACAGGGTAACTATGGCTACACCTTC.

This CDR3 is CASSEIRDRGVEQYF. The CDR3 nucleotides read TGTGCCAGCAGTGAAATTCGGGACAGGGGGGTCGAGCAGTACTTC. The gene calls are TRBV6-1 and TRBJ2-7, with 11 bases identical to TRBD1. Trimming cost V 2 bases and J 6 bases; bases outside gene matches: 6. The CDR3 consists of 15 residues. CDR1 and CDR2 (germline): MNHNS, SASEGT.

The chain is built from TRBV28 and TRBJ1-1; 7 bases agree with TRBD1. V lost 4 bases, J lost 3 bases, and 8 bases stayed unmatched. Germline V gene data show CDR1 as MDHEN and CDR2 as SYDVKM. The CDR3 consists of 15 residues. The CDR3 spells CASSSLTGMYTEAFF. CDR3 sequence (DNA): TGTGCCAGCAGTTCCCTGACAGGGATGTACACTGAAGCTTTCTTT.

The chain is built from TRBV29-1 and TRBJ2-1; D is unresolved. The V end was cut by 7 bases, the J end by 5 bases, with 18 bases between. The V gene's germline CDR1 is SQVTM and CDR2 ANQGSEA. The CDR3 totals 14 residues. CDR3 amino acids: CSARGARFDNEQFF. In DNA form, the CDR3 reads TGCAGCGCCCGAGGCGCTAGATTCGACAATGAGCAGTTCTTC.

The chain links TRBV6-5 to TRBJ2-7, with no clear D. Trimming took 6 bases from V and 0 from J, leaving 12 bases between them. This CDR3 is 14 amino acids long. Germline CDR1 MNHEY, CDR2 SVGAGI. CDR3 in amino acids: CASSPSAPSYEQYF. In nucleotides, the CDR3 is TGTGCCAGCAGCCCTAGTGCCCCCTCCTACGAGCAGTACTTC.

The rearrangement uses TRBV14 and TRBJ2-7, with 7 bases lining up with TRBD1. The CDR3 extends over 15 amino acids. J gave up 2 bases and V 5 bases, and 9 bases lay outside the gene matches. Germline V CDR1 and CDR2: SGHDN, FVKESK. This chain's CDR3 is CASSLSTGRAYEQYF. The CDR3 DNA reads TGTGCCAGCAGCTTATCGACAGGGCGAGCCTACGAGCAGTACTTC. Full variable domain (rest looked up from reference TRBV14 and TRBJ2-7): EAGVTQFPSHSVIEKGQTVTLRCDPISGHDNLYWYRRVMGKEIKFLLHFVKESKQDESGMPNNRFLAERTGGTYSTLKVQPAELEDSGVYFCASSLSTGRAYEQYFGPGTRLTVT.

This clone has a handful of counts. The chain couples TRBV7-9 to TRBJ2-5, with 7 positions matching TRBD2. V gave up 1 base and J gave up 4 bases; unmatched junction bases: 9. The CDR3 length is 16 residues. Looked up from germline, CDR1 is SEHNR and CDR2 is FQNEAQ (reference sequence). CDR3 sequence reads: CASSLDRGEHRETQYF. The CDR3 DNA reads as TGTGCCAGCAGCTTAGATCGGGGGGAACACAGAGAGACCCAGTACTTC.